This T cell receptor (beta chain) was observed in a study of blood T cell repertoires in COVID-19 (dated by TCRdb to the early 2020s). Background on the whole study: Collaborator samples came from the United States, Italy and Spain and covered acute and convalescent phases of COVID-19. The material from the prospective study consisted of cDNA or gDNA derived from T cells, B-cell-depleted T cells, or PBMCs. Subjects who had been exposed to COVID-19, were actively infected with it, or had recovered from it provided the deeply sampled blood TCRbeta repertoires that made up the dataset. The repertoires were released in a freely available public database intended as a resource for research on the immune response to SARS-CoV-2. The samples were drawn from the first 160 participants of the ongoing ImmuneRACE study and from under 1,500 subjects provided by 6 global collaborators. Nearly every sample came with metadata listing a de-identified subject ID, COVID-19 status, age in years and sex. Where available, HLA class I and class II types were obtained from metadata supplied by the sample provider rather than from assay-based typing. The paper as a whole reports these results and caveats: The amount of clinical and demographic metadata varied by source and participant and was provided uncurated.

TCRbeta CDR3 regions were amplified from genomic DNA by means of the immunoSEQ Assay, a bias-controlled multiplex PCR. As for how the authors treated the data: The number of nucleated cells in each sample was estimated by amplification of reference gene primers within the assay. To quantify the absolute abundance of each unique TCRbeta CDR3 rearrangement, sequence reads were collapsed and filtered. Productive Simpson clonality was computed per sample as the square root of Simpson's diversity index over productive rearrangements. TCRdb took this table from immuneACCESS and kept in-frame rearrangements with V and J called. Such tables lack part of the clones; where checked against another copy, unresolved V genes explain under half of the gap, and the rest is unexplained. Clone size and the V and J calls come from that table; the DNA yielded D and trimming. Present in this sample are under 300,000 clones, under 90% of which were seen just once. The top ten clones comprise less than 0.95% of the sample.

The V and J ends are trimmed by 4 bases and 2 bases, leaving 20 bases between them. Its CDR3 holds 17 amino acids, cysteine through phenylalanine. Solely the CDR3 DNA is kept, with 51 bases framed from the first base. Reading the germline V gene gives CDR1 MNHNS and CDR2 SASEGT. Worth noting for this clone: Its antigen is currently not known. No much larger clone is present one base from it, and per-base qualities are unavailable.

Another Seattle source contributed samples from volunteer blood donors who had recovered from COVID-19. Whole blood was collected in K2EDTA tubes by collaborating institutions according to the institutions' own protocols. Collaborator samples were shipped for TCRbeta analysis as frozen whole blood, isolated PBMCs, or DNA extracted from either sample type. In this chain, TRBV6-1 is recombined with TRBJ2-5, and the D gene may be TRBD1, 6 bases matching. The source of this sequence is a woman aged 40 to 49 who had recovered from COVID-19. Sequenced sample: peripheral blood. For the CDR3, the sequence is CASSGHTGTPEQETQYF. The DNA sequence reads TGTGCCAGCAGTGGGCATACAGGGACGCCGGAGCAAGAGACCCAGTACTTC.